One and the same sample provided the 26 T cell receptor beta chains below, sequenced in a study of cytomegalovirus exposure and HLA in healthy donors. PCR involved 60 Vbeta and 13 Jbeta primers. The data were produced by immunoSEQ multiplex PCR, yet TCRdb's version contains in-frame clones alone and is incomplete. The sample lists about 160,000 clones; more than 75% were seen once. The sample was PBMCs. The receptors were gathered from a young man in good health and CMV-seropositive.

J is TRBJ2-4 and V is TRBV15, with 13 nucleotides matching TRBD2. Germline values: CDR1 LNHNV, CDR2 YYDKDF (reference sequence). This CDR3 is built from 21 residues. V lost 0 bases and J lost 1; bases outside the gene matches: 12. The CDR3 DNA reads TGTGCCACCAGCAGAGAACTAGCGGGGGGGCGGACCACTAACGCCAAAAACATTCAGTACTTC. It codes for CATSRELAGGRTTNAKNIQYF.

The V and J genes are TRBV25-1 and TRBJ1-2; D gene unclear. The CDR3 runs 14 residues. CDR1 and CDR2 (germline): MGHDK, SYGVNS. The germline V and J ends were trimmed by 4 bases and 4 bases, with 13 bases remaining between them. The CDR3 protein is CASSGGGRSYGYTF. CDR3 sequence (DNA): TGTGCCAGCAGTGGCGGTGGGAGGAGCTATGGCTACACCTTC.

CDR3 region: CASSSHRGAHEQYF. DNA of the CDR3: TGTGCCAGCAGCTCACACAGGGGCGCCCACGAGCAGTACTTC. The V call is TRBV16, the J call TRBJ2-7, with TRBD1 matching over 7 bases. Looked up from germline, CDR1 is KGHSY and CDR2 is FQNENV. V lost 5 bases and J lost 5; bases outside the gene matches: 9. This CDR3 is 14 amino acids long.

The genes are TRBV5-5 and TRBJ2-7; perhaps TRBD1 as D (6 bases). The CDR3 runs 14 residues. Trimming took 0 bases from V and 2 from J, leaving 9 bases between them. Germline CDR1 SGHKS, CDR2 YYEKEE (reference sequence). CDR3 loop: CASSLAKGAYEQYF. The CDR3, as DNA: TGTGCCAGCAGCTTGGCCAAGGGGGCCTACGAGCAGTACTTC.

The genes are TRBV7-2 and TRBJ2-7, with 7 positions matching TRBD2. Germline V gene lookup returns CDR1 SGHTA and CDR2 FQGNSA. The CDR3 is 15 amino acids. J lost 4 bases, V lost 4 bases, and 10 bases had no gene match. CDR3 sequence: CASSWLAGDAYEQYF. DNA for the CDR3: TGTGCCAGCAGCTGGCTGGCGGGAGATGCTTACGAGCAGTACTTC.

This chain uses TRBV9 with TRBJ1-4; no definite D call. Germline values: CDR1 SGDLS, CDR2 YYNGEE. The CDR3 contains 14 residues. V lost 4 bases, J lost 0 bases, and 7 bases lay in between. The CDR3 coding sequence is TGTGCCAGCAGCTCCCCCGCAACTAATGAAAAACTGTTTTTT. This translates into CASSSPATNEKLFF.

This clone is a singleton in its sample. Germline and junction disagree at one end, which may indicate a read error. The sample has other DNA sequences that encode this CDR3 too. The V call is TRBV6-5, the J call TRBJ1-2, with TRBD1 matching 9 bases. Looked up from germline, CDR1 is MNHEY and CDR2 is SVGAGI. The CDR3 length is 13 residues. The CDR3 DNA reads as TGTGCTAGCAGTTTACAGGGGGCAGGGGGCTACACCTTC. Amino acids: CASSLQGAGGYTF.

This rearrangement joins TRBV7-7 to TRBJ2-2, with 7 bases identical to TRBD2. The CDR3 has 16 amino acids. Per the germline V gene, CDR1 is SSHAT and CDR2 is FNYEAQ (reference sequence). V lost 0 bases to trimming and J lost 6 bases; unmatched junction nucleotides: 7. CDR3 coding DNA: TGTGCCAGCAGCTTAGCCCAGACTAGCAGGGCCGGGGAGCTGTTTTTT. Protein product: CASSLAQTSRAGELFF.

The chain employs TRBV19 and TRBJ1-1; D is unresolved. The CDR3 length is 12 residues. Germline CDR1 and CDR2: LNHDA and SQIVND (reference sequence). V was trimmed by 3 bases and J by 3 bases, leaving 5 bases between them. The CDR3, as DNA: TGTGCCAGTAGTATTGGCCACACTGAAGCTTTCTTT. Protein sequence: CASSIGHTEAFF.

This sequence joins TRBV9 and TRBJ2-3; 9 bases line up with TRBD2. With 0 bases clipped from V and 3 bases from J, the junction kept 2 bases outside the gene matches. The CDR3 covers 15 residues. Germline values: CDR1 SGDLS, CDR2 YYNGEE. The CDR3 reads CASSVVSGRTDTQYF. Here the CDR3 DNA reads TGTGCCAGCAGCGTAGTTAGCGGGAGAACAGATACGCAGTATTTT.

V and J are TRBV23-1 and TRBJ2-3; TRBD1 is a possible D gene (5 bases). TRBV23-1 is an ORF; its function is uncertain. Trimming left V 4 bases short and J 2 bases short, with 22 bases between. This CDR3 has 18 amino acids. CDR3 DNA: TGCGCCAGCAGTCTGTCGGGTCGGAGTCAGGGTCACACAGATACGCAGTATTTT. Protein sequence: CASSLSGRSQGHTDTQYF.

The chain recombines TRBV7-2 with TRBJ1-3; 7 bases map to TRBD1. The CDR3 runs to 14 residues. Germline V gene lookup returns CDR1 SGHTA and CDR2 FQGNSA. The junction had 5 bases not matched to a gene; V was cut back by 5 bases and J by 4 bases. CDR3 nucleotide sequence: TGTGCCAGCAGCGTTTACAGGGGAGGAAACACCATATATTTT. Protein product: CASSVYRGGNTIYF.

The chain is built from TRBV10-2 and TRBJ1-5; 7 positions match TRBD1. The length of the CDR3 is 15 residues. After removal of 3 bases from V and 5 bases from J, the junction contained 7 bases not matched to a gene. CDR1 is WSHSY and CDR2 is SAAADI in the germline V gene. CDR3 DNA sequence: TGCGCCAGCAGTGAAAGGGCAGGGGGGTATCAGCCCCAGCATTTT. Its protein product is CASSERAGGYQPQHF.

The chain is built from TRBV15 and TRBJ2-5; 10 bases fit TRBD2. CDR3 length: 15 amino acids. Germline values: CDR1 LNHNV, CDR2 YYDKDF (reference sequence). Trimming removed 1 base from V and 5 bases from J; junction bases left unmatched: 4. CDR3 DNA sequence: TGTGCCACCAGCAGAGCACTAGCGGGATTGGAGACCCAGTACTTC. It specifies CATSRALAGLETQYF. Filled out from reference TRBV15 and TRBJ2-5, the complete variable domain reads DAMVIQNPRYQVTQFGKPVTLSCSQTLNHNVMYWYQQKSSQAPKLLFHYYDKDFNNEADTPDNFQSRRPNTSFCFLDIRSPGLGDTAMYLCATSRALAGLETQYFGPGTRLLVL.

The chain recombines TRBV5-3 with TRBJ2-5; TRBD2 matches 10 bases. TRBV5-3 is filed as an ORF, its function uncertain. The CDR3 runs to 18 residues. Trimming removed 4 bases from V and 2 bases from J; junction bases left unmatched: 14. This CDR3 reads CARSPSGSTKPIQETQYF. The CDR3 nucleotides read TGTGCCAGAAGCCCTAGCGGGAGCACCAAGCCAATTCAAGAGACCCAGTACTTC.

V is TRBV5-8 and J is TRBJ2-7; TRBD1 might be the D (6 bases). The V gene lost 4 bases and the J gene lost 2 bases, with 16 bases spanning the gap. This CDR3 has 15 residues. Germline V CDR1 and CDR2: SGHTS, YDEGEE. The chain's CDR3 is CASSQKRDTTYEQYF. CDR3 DNA: TGTGCCAGCAGCCAAAAACGGGACACAACCTACGAGCAGTACTTC.

This chain uses TRBV18 with TRBJ2-5; 7 bases are a match to TRBD2. V lost 5 bases and J lost 6; bases outside the gene matches: 15. This CDR3 is built from 16 residues. Germline-derived CDR1 and CDR2 are KGHSH and LQKENI. For the CDR3, the DNA is TGTGCCAGCTCAACCCCCTGGGGAGGGGTAAAGCAGACCCAGTACTTC. As protein: CASSTPWGGVKQTQYF.

The chain carries TRBV5-1 and TRBJ2-3; weak D call: TRBD1 (6 bases). The CDR3 spans 14 residues. Germline values: CDR1 SGHRS, CDR2 YFSETQ. With 5 bases removed from V and 2 bases from J, the gap between germline ends came to 12 bases. CDR3 DNA sequence: TGCGCCAGCAGATATGGACAGTCCACAGATACGCAGTATTTT. It yields the protein CASRYGQSTDTQYF.

On this clone: At one end the junction does not follow the germline gene, possibly because of a read error. The chain has TRBV2 and TRBJ2-7; D gene unclear. CDR1 is SNHLY, CDR2 FYNNEI, per germline. The CDR3 spans 12 residues. Written as DNA, the CDR3 is TGTGCCAGCACGGAGAGCTCCTACGAGCAGTGCTTC. It is translated as CASTESSYEQCF.

The chain carries TRBV7-9 and TRBJ2-7; D gene uncertain. Between the trimmed V and J ends, which lost 1 base and 6 bases, there was a span of 7 bases. The CDR3 consists of 12 residues. Germline values: CDR1 SEHNR, CDR2 FQNEAQ (reference sequence). CDR3 sequence (DNA): TGTGCCAGCAGCTTAGTGTGGGCCGAGCAGTACTTC. Protein product: CASSLVWAEQYF.

This chain uses TRBV7-8 with TRBJ2-7; 9 nucleotides align to TRBD2. The CDR3 length is 15 residues. Germline values: CDR1 SGHVS, CDR2 FQNEAQ. Losses at the gene ends were 2 bases for V and 5 bases for J; bases not matched to a gene: 7. CDR3 protein: CASSLLGLALDEQYF. The CDR3 DNA reads as TGTGCCAGCAGCTTACTAGGACTAGCGTTGGACGAGCAGTACTTC.

This chain links TRBV5-5 with TRBJ2-7, with 7 bases identical to TRBD2. Trimming took 0 bases from V and 5 from J; bases not matched to a gene: 8. This CDR3 contains 15 residues. Germline CDR1 reads SGHKS; CDR2 reads YYEKEE (reference sequence). The CDR3 protein is CASSLAWGGSHEQYF. The CDR3, as DNA: TGTGCCAGCAGCTTGGCCTGGGGCGGGAGTCACGAGCAGTACTTC.

The chain couples TRBV18 to TRBJ2-1; 12 bases are shared with TRBD2. This CDR3 region has 17 residues. Germline CDR1 reads KGHSH; CDR2 reads LQKENI. V trimming: 6 bases; J trimming: 1 base; junction bases outside the gene matches: 7. The DNA of the CDR3 is TGTGCCAGCTCCCCCCCCGGACTAGCGGGGTCCTACAATGAGCAGTTCTTC. Translating it yields CASSPPGLAGSYNEQFF.

The J gene is TRBJ1-2, the V gene TRBV9, with D possibly matching TRBD1 (5 bases). CDR1 and CDR2 from the germline V gene are SGDLS and YYNGEE. V gave up 0 bases and J gave up 8 bases, with 11 bases separating them. This CDR3 has 13 amino acids. The CDR3 loop is CASSVETAQGYTF. Written as DNA, the CDR3 is TGTGCCAGCAGCGTAGAGACAGCCCAAGGCTACACCTTC.

The V and J genes are TRBV5-8 and TRBJ1-6; 8 bases map to TRBD1. CDR1 and CDR2 from the germline V gene are SGHTS and YDEGEE. The junction had 2 bases not matched to a gene; V was cut back by 4 bases and J by 8 bases. The CDR3 spans 13 residues. This CDR3 is CASSATGDSPLHF. The DNA of the CDR3 is TGTGCCAGCAGCGCGACAGGGGATTCACCCCTCCACTTT.

The genes are TRBV2 and TRBJ2-7; 12 bases align to TRBD2. J was trimmed by 1 base and V by 6 bases; bases with no gene match: 10. CDR3 length: 17 residues. Germline values: CDR1 SNHLY, CDR2 FYNNEI. The CDR3 reads CASSPTPGTSGSYEQYF. The CDR3 bases are TGTGCCAGCAGCCCTACCCCCGGGACTAGCGGGTCCTACGAGCAGTACTTC. Full variable domain (rest looked up from reference TRBV2 and TRBJ2-7): EPEVTQTPSHQVTQMGQEVILRCVPISNHLYFYWYRQILGQKVEFLVSFYNNEISEKSEIFDDQFSVERPDGSNFTLKIRSTKLEDSAMYFCASSPTPGTSGSYEQYFGPGTRLTVT.